The 6 T cell receptor beta chains below all came from one sample that was sequenced in a study of identical twins. Each CDR3 protein is one row after TCRdb ran MiXCR on the 5' RACE reads. The repertoire includes under 800,000 distinct CDR3 sequences, 21% of them detected once, and roughly 4% sits in the top ten. This sample was shared with a second study, whose subject was T cells expressing NK-cell markers.

Sequencing was done on a sample of PBMCs. The receptor set was obtained from a woman younger than 35 in good health.

This chain links TRBV12-3 or TRBV12-4 with TRBJ2-1, with a tentative D call TRBD1 (7 bases). Trimming stripped 3 bases from V and 12 bases from J, with 15 bases between. The CDR3 contains 13 residues. The CDR3: CASSLRGQGGQFF. The CDR3 DNA follows: TGTGCCAGCAGTTTGAGAGGCCAGGGGGGGCAGTTCTTC.

The CDR3 region has the DNA TGCGCCAGCAGCCCAAGGAGGGCTATCGGTCATGAGCAGTTCTTC. Translated, it gives CASSPRRAIGHEQFF. This chain connects TRBV4-3 to TRBJ2-1; the D gene is possibly TRBD2 (6 bases). The CDR3 spans 15 residues. V lost 4 bases to trimming and J lost 8 bases, with 18 bases between them. The germline gives CDR1 LGHNA, CDR2 YSLEER.

This clonotype showed up just a few times. V is TRBV3-1 and J is TRBJ2-1; 8 bases agree with TRBD1. The CDR3 is 16 amino acids. Trimming at V came to 2 bases and at J to 5 bases, leaving 8 bases not matched to a gene. The germline V gene has CDR1 LGHDT and CDR2 YNNKEL (reference sequence). CDR3 amino acids: CASSQLPPGQDNEQFF. The CDR3 nucleotides are TGTGCCAGCAGCCAACTACCGCCGGGACAGGACAATGAGCAGTTCTTC.

This chain uses TRBV20-1 with TRBJ2-1, with 11 nucleotides matching TRBD2. V lost 5 bases to trimming and J lost 4 bases; unmatched junction nucleotides: 19. Germline CDR1 reads DFQATT; CDR2 reads SNEGSKA (reference sequence). The CDR3 loop spans 19 amino acids. The CDR3 sequence is CSALNHGTSGSPGYNEQFF. The DNA for the CDR3 is TGCAGTGCTCTCAATCACGGGACTAGCGGATCCCCCGGGTACAATGAGCAGTTCTTC.

The table lists this clonotype with a few counts. The CDR3 DNA reads as TGTGCCAGCTTGGAAAGACAGGGAAGTCCCGGGGAGCTGTTTTTT. This gives the protein CASLERQGSPGELFF. The genes are TRBV12-3 or TRBV12-4 and TRBJ2-2; TRBD1 matches at 7 bases. The CDR3 runs 15 residues. Trimming at V came to 8 bases and at J to 6 bases, leaving 12 bases not matched to a gene.

This clonotype was counted a few times. This chain links TRBV10-3 with TRBJ2-1; D is undetermined. The CDR3 contains 11 residues. V lost 4 bases and J lost 10, with 8 bases in between. Germline V gene data show CDR1 as ENHRY and CDR2 as SYGVKD. The CDR3 sequence is CAISGAREQFF. CDR3 nucleotide sequence: TGTGCCATCAGTGGGGCCCGGGAGCAGTTCTTC.